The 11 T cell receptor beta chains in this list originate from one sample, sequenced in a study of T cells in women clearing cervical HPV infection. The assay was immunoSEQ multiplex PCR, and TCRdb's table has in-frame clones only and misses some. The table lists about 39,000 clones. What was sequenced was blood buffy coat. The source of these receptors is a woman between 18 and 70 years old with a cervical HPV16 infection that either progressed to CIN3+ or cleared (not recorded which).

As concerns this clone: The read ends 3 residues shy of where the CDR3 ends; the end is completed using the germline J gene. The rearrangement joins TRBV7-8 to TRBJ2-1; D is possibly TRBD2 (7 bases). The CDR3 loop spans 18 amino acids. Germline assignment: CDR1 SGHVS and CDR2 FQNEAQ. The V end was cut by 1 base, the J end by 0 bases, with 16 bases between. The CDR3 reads CASSLGGGPVISYNEQFF. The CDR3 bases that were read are TGTGCCAGCAGCTTAGGGGGGGGGCCCGTTATCTCCTACAATGAG.

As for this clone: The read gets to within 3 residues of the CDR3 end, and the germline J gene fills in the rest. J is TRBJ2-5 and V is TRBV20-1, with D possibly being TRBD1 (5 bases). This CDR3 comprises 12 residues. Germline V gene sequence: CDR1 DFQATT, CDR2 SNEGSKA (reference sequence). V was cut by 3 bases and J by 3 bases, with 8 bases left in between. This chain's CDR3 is CSASQGEETQYF. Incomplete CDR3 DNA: TGCAGTGCTAGCCAAGGGGAAGAGACC.

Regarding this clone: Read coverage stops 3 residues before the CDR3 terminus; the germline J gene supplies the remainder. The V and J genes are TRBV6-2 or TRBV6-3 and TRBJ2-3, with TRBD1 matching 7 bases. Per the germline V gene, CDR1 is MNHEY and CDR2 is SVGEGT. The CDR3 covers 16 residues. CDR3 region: CASNPNPGQRKETQYF. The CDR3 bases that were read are TGTGCCAGCAACCCCAATCCGGGACAGAGAAAAGAGACG.

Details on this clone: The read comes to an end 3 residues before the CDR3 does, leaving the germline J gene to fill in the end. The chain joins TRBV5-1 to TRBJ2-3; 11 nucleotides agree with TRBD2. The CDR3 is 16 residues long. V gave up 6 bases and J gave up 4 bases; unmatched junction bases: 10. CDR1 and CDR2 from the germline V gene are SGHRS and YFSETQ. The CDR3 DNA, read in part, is TGCGCCAGCACCTCGGGAGGGACTAGCGGTGCAGATACG. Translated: CASTSGGTSGADT. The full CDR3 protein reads CASTSGGTSGADTQYF.

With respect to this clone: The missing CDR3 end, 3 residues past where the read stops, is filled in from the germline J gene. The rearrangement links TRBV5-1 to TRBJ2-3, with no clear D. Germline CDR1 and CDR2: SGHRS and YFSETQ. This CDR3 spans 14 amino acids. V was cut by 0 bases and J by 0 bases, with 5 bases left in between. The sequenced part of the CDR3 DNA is TGCGCCAGCAGCTTGGAAACAAGCACAGATACG. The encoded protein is CASSLETSTDT. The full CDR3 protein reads CASSLETSTDTQYF.

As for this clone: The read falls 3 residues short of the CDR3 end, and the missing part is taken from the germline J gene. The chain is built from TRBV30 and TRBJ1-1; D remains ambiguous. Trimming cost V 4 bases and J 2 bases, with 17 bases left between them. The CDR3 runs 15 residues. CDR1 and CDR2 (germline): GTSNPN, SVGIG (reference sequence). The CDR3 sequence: CAWNLGRTVNTEAFF. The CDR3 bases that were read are TGTGCCTGGAACTTGGGTCGCACAGTCAACACTGAA. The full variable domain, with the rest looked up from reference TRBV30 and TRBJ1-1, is SQTIHQWPATLVQPVGSPLSLECTVEGTSNPNLYWYRQAAGRGLQLLFYSVGIGQISSEVPQNLSASRPQDRQFILSSKKLLLSDSGFYLCAWNLGRTVNTEAFFGQGTRLTVV.

The covered CDR3 bases are TGCGCCAGCAGCTTGGGTGGGACTACCTCCTCTGGGGCCAACGTC. Translation gives CASSLGGTTSSGANV. The complete CDR3 sequence is CASSLGGTTSSGANVLTF. This chain links TRBV5-1 with TRBJ2-6; 7 nucleotides line up with TRBD2. From the germline J gene comes the end of the CDR3, since the read stops 3 residues before it. Trimming took 0 bases from V and 0 from J; bases not matched to a gene: 6. The CDR3 spans 18 residues. CDR1 and CDR2 (germline): SGHRS, YFSETQ.

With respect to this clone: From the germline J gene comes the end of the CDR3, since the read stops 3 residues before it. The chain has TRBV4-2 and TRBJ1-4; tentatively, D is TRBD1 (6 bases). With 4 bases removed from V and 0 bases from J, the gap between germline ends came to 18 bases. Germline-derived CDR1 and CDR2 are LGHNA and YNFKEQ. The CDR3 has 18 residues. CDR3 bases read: TGTGCCAGCAGCCTTCTCGGAGGGGGTATAGCAACTAATGAAAAA. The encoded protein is CASSLLGGGIATNEK. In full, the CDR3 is CASSLLGGGIATNEKLFF.

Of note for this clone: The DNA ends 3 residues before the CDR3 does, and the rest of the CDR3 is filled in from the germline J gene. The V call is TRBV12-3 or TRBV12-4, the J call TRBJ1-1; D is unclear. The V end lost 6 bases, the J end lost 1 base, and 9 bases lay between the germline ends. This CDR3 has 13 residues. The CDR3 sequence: CASSRSGNTEAFF. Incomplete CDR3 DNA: TGTGCCAGCAGCCGGTCAGGGAACACTGAA.

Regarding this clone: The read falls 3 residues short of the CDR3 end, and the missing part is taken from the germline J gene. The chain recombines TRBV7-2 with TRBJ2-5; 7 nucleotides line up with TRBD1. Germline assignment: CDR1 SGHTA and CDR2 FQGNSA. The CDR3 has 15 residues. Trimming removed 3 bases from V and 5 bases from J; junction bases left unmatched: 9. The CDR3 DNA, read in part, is TGTGCCAGCAGCTTGTTGACGGGACAGTGGGAGACC. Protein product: CASSLLTGQWET. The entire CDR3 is CASSLLTGQWETQYF.

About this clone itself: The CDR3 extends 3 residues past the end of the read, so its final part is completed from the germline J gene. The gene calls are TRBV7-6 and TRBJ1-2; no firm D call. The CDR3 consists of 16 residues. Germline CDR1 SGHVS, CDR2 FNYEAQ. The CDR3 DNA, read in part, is TGTGCCAGCAGCCCCGAGGGCCAGACGGCGACCTCCGAG. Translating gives CASSPEGQTATSE. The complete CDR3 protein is CASSPEGQTATSEYTF.